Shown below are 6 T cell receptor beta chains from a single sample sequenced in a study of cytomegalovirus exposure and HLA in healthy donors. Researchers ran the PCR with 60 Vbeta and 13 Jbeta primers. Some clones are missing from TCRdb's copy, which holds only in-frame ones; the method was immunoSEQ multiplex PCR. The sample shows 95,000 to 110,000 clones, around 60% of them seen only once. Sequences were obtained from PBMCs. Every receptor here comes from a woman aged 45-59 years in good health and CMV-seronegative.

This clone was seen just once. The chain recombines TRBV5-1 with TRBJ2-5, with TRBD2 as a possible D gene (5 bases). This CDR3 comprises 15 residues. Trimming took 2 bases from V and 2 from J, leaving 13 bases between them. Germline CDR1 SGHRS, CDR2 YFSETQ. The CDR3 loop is CASSFGSASQETQYF. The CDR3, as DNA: TGCGCCAGCAGCTTCGGTAGCGCATCTCAAGAGACCCAGTACTTC.

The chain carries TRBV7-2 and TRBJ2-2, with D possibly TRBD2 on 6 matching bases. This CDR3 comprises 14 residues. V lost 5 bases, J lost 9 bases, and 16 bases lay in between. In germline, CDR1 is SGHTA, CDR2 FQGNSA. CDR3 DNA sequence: TGTGCCAGCAGCGAGGGACTCCCGCCACGGGAGCTGTTTTTT. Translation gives CASSEGLPPRELFF.

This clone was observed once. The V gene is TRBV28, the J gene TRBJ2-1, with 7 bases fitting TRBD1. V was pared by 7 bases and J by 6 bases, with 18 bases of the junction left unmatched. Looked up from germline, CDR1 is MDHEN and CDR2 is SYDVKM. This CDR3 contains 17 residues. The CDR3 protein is CASIKDRAETSSNEQFF. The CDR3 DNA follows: TGTGCCAGCATCAAAGACAGGGCCGAAACTTCTAGCAATGAGCAGTTCTTC.

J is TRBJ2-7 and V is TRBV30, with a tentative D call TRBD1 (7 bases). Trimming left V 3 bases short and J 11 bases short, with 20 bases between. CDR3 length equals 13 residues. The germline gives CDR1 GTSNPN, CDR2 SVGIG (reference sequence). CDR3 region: CAWSSTQGGQEYF. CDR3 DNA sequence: TGTGCCTGGAGCTCCACTCAGGGGGGTCAGGAGTACTTC.

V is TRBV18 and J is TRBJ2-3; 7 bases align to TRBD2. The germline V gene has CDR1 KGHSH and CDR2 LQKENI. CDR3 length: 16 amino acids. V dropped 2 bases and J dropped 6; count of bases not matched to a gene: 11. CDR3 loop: CASSPNAASGDDTQYF. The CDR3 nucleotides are TGTGCCAGCTCACCAAACGCTGCTAGCGGTGACGATACGCAGTATTTT.

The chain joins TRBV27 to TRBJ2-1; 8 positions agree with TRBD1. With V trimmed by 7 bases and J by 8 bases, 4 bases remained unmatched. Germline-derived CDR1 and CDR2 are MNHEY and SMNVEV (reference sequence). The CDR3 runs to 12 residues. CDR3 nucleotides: TGTGCCAGCACAGGGGGCGGGGATGAGCAGTTCTTC. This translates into CASTGGGDEQFF.